What follows are 30 T cell receptor beta chains derived from one specimen sequenced in a study of blood T cell repertoires in COVID-19 (dated by TCRdb to 2020 to 2022). The library was generated by the immunoSEQ multiplex PCR assay. This immuneACCESS table, as held by TCRdb, lists in-frame sequences with V and J called but not all clones. Of the missing ones, under half trace to an unresolved V gene in checked studies; the others have no known cause. The sample table lists about 210,000 clones, 86% of them with a count of one. The ten biggest clones cover approximately 25% of the sample. The specimen sequenced was PBMCs or T cells enriched from blood (not recorded which). The receptors derive from a woman aged 40 to 50 in a cohort exposed to, infected with or recovered from COVID-19 (not recorded which).

This clone was recorded a few times. The chain links TRBV7-9 to TRBJ1-1; D is unclear. There are 14 residues in the CDR3. Germline V CDR1 and CDR2: SEHNR, FQNEAQ (reference sequence). V shed 7 bases and J shed 3 bases, with 15 bases lying between them. CDR3: CASTPEGSYTEAFF. In DNA form, the CDR3 reads TGTGCCAGCACCCCGGAGGGAAGCTACACTGAAGCTTTCTTT.

The V and J genes are TRBV7-8 and TRBJ2-7; weak D call: TRBD2 (6 bases). Germline CDR1 is SGHVS and CDR2 is FQNEAQ. The CDR3 contains 15 residues. The V and J ends lost 5 bases and 2 bases respectively, with 16 bases between them. DNA for the CDR3: TGTGCCAGCAGCCCTGGGACTGCCGGCCCCTACGAGCAGTACTTC. Its protein is CASSPGTAGPYEQYF.

The rearrangement joins TRBV7-9 to TRBJ2-7; 7 bases fit TRBD1. The ends lost 3 bases at V and 0 bases at J; junction bases unmatched: 2. The germline CDR1 and CDR2 sequences are SEHNR and FQNEAQ (reference sequence). There are 14 residues in the CDR3. As DNA, the CDR3 is TGTGCCAGCAGCTTTGACAGGGTCTCCTACGAGCAGTACTTC. This translates into CASSFDRVSYEQYF. The full variable domain, with the rest looked up from reference TRBV7-9 and TRBJ2-7, is DTGVSQNPRHKITKRGQNVTFRCDPISEHNRLYWYRQTLGQGPEFLTYFQNEAQLEKSRLLSDRFSAERPKGSFSTLEIQRTEQGDSAMYLCASSFDRVSYEQYFGPGTRLTVT.

The chain carries TRBV28 and TRBJ1-3, with TRBD1 matching over 10 bases. This CDR3 spans 18 amino acids. Trimming removed 5 bases from V and 0 bases from J; junction bases left unmatched: 10. Germline V gene sequence: CDR1 MDHEN, CDR2 SYDVKM. For the CDR3, the DNA is TGTGCCAGCAGTCGGACAGGGGGGTTAGGGTCCTCTGGAAACACCATATATTTT. Its protein product is CASSRTGGLGSSGNTIYF.

V and J are TRBV6-5 and TRBJ1-4, with D maybe TRBD1 (6 bases). The CDR3 covers 15 residues. Germline CDR1 and CDR2: MNHEY and SVGAGI. Trimming stripped 7 bases from V and 0 bases from J, with 12 bases between. The DNA for the CDR3 is TGTGCCAGCAAGAAGGGACACGCAACTAATGAAAAACTGTTTTTT. It is translated as CASKKGHATNEKLFF.

This clone was counted a few times. CDR3 sequence (DNA): TGTGCCAGCGGACTAGCGGCGGGCTACGAGCAGTACTTC. Translated, it gives CASGLAAGYEQYF. The chain uses TRBV19 and TRBJ2-7, with 10 nucleotides matching TRBD2. CDR1 is LNHDA, CDR2 SQIVND, per germline (reference sequence). V was pared by 9 bases and J by 3 bases, with 5 bases of the junction left unmatched. This CDR3 is built from 13 residues.

The chain uses TRBV5-1 and TRBJ1-1; 10 bases align to TRBD1. V trimming: 1 base; J trimming: 1 base; junction bases outside the gene matches: 1. The CDR3 contains 15 residues. Germline CDR1 SGHRS, CDR2 YFSETQ. This CDR3 reads CASSLRDRGNTEAFF. CDR3 bases: TGCGCCAGCAGCTTGAGGGACAGGGGGAACACTGAAGCTTTCTTT.

The V and J genes are TRBV7-8 and TRBJ2-1, with TRBD1 matching over 7 bases. Trimming took 4 bases from V and 1 from J; bases not matched to a gene: 10. Germline V gene sequence: CDR1 SGHVS, CDR2 FQNEAQ. CDR3 length: 17 amino acids. The DNA for the CDR3 is TGTGCCAGCAGCTCCCACCTTGGACAGGTATCCTACAATGAGCAGTTCTTC. It translates to CASSSHLGQVSYNEQFF.

J is TRBJ1-5 and V is TRBV24-1; D is perhaps TRBD1 (5 bases). CDR1 is KGHDR, CDR2 SFDVKD, per germline. Deletions cut 4 bases from V and 3 bases from J, with 9 bases between. This CDR3 contains 14 residues. DNA of the CDR3: TGTGCCACCAGTGAAGGGGCCCTCAATCAGCCCCAGCATTTT. It codes for CATSEGALNQPQHF.

The chain uses TRBV5-5 and TRBJ1-2; TRBD1 matches 11 bases. Losses at the gene ends were 5 bases for V and 8 bases for J; bases not matched to a gene: 8. This CDR3 spans 14 amino acids. Germline V gene data show CDR1 as SGHKS and CDR2 as YYEKEE (reference sequence). CDR3 bases: TGTGCCAGCAGACGGACAGGGGGCGAGGGGGGCTACACCTTC. This translates into CASRRTGGEGGYTF.

The rearrangement links TRBV20-1 to TRBJ2-1; 11 bases line up with TRBD2. The CDR3 runs 16 residues. Germline V gene lookup returns CDR1 DFQATT and CDR2 SNEGSKA (reference sequence). V was clipped by 3 bases and J by 4 bases; unmatched bases: 8. This CDR3 reads CSASTGTSGIYNEQFF. For the CDR3, the DNA is TGCAGTGCTAGTACCGGGACTAGCGGAATTTACAATGAGCAGTTCTTC.

V and J are TRBV7-9 and TRBJ1-1, with D possibly matching TRBD1 (5 bases). Trimming pared 4 bases from V and 1 base from J, leaving 13 bases between. Germline V gives CDR1 SEHNR, CDR2 FQNEAQ (reference sequence). This CDR3 is built from 15 residues. Here the CDR3 DNA reads TGTGCCAGCAGCTCCTCGGGGGTTCGGAACACTGAAGCTTTCTTT. Translated, it gives CASSSSGVRNTEAFF.

The chain couples TRBV27 to TRBJ1-4, with D possibly being TRBD1 (6 bases). The V end was cut by 6 bases, the J end by 2 bases, with 13 bases between. CDR1 is MNHEY and CDR2 is SMNVEV in the germline V gene (reference sequence). CDR3 length: 15 amino acids. The CDR3 loop reads CASSRWGPTNEKLFF. The CDR3 DNA follows: TGTGCCAGCAGCCGGTGGGGGCCCACTAATGAAAAACTGTTTTTT.

The rearrangement links TRBV7-2 to TRBJ2-7; TRBD2 agrees at 11 bases. This CDR3 comprises 15 residues. Losses at the gene ends were 4 bases for V and 6 bases for J; bases not matched to a gene: 8. The germline V gene encodes CDR1 SGHTA and CDR2 FQGNSA. This CDR3 reads CASSSHSGGDSEQYF. The CDR3 DNA reads TGTGCCAGCAGCTCACATAGCGGGGGGGATTCCGAGCAGTACTTC.

This clone appeared once. V is TRBV6-5 and J is TRBJ2-7; tentative D call: TRBD2 (5 bases). Germline loops: CDR1 MNHEY, CDR2 SVGAGI. The CDR3 is 15 residues long. The ends were cut back, 2 bases at V and 7 bases at J, with 18 bases in the middle. Here the CDR3 reads CASSYQPPGREEQYF. The CDR3 DNA reads TGTGCCAGCAGTTACCAACCACCGGGGAGAGAGGAGCAGTACTTC.

The chain has TRBV3-1 (or the pseudogene TRBV3-2) and TRBJ2-3; 12 nucleotides line up with TRBD2. Germline V gives CDR1 LGHDT, CDR2 YNNKEL (reference sequence). Trimming at V came to 4 bases and at J to 11 bases, leaving 1 base not matched to a gene. CDR3 length: 12 residues. The CDR3 nucleotides are TGTGCCAGCAGCCCACTAGCGGGGGGGCAGTATTTT. Its protein is CASSPLAGGQYF.

The genes are TRBV3-1 (or the pseudogene TRBV3-2) and TRBJ1-1, with D hard to call. This CDR3 comprises 14 residues. V lost 1 base to trimming and J lost 6 bases, with 12 bases between them. Germline CDR1 reads LGHDT; CDR2 reads YNNKEL (reference sequence). CDR3: CASSQVLRGAEAFF. CDR3 DNA: TGTGCCAGCAGCCAAGTTTTAAGAGGAGCTGAAGCTTTCTTT.

This chain connects TRBV4-1 to TRBJ1-2; unclear D gene. V lost 0 bases to trimming and J lost 3 bases, with 11 bases between them. The CDR3 extends over 15 amino acids. Germline assignment: CDR1 MGHRA and CDR2 YSYEKL. The CDR3 region is CASSQEGTAYYGYTF. The CDR3 DNA follows: TGCGCCAGCAGCCAAGAAGGTACAGCCTACTATGGCTACACCTTC.

This sequence joins TRBV4-1 and TRBJ2-7, with TRBD2 identical over 7 bases. Germline trimming cut 5 bases from V and 5 bases from J; bases unmatched to any gene: 12. CDR3 size: 15 residues. Germline V gene sequence: CDR1 MGHRA, CDR2 YSYEKL. The CDR3 reads CASSSLRGGSHEQYF. The CDR3 nucleotides are TGCGCCAGCAGCAGCCTGCGCGGGGGTTCCCACGAGCAGTACTTC.

DNA of the CDR3: TGCGCCAGCAGCTTGGTACTGCCAAACACTGAAGCTTTCTTT. As protein: CASSLVLPNTEAFF. The chain joins TRBV5-1 to TRBJ1-1; D ambiguous. V lost 0 bases to trimming and J lost 2 bases, with 8 bases between them. CDR1 and CDR2 from the germline V gene are SGHRS and YFSETQ. The CDR3 has 14 amino acids. Looking up the rest from reference TRBV5-1 and TRBJ1-1 gives the full variable domain: KAGVTQTPRYLIKTRGQQVTLSCSPISGHRSVSWYQQTPGQGLQFLFEYFSETQRNKGNFPGRFSGRQFSNSRSEMNVSTLELGDSALYLCASSLVLPNTEAFFGQGTRLTVV.

The chain is built from TRBV2 and TRBJ2-2; D unclear. V was cut by 1 base and J by 5 bases, with 8 bases left in between. The length of the CDR3 is 14 residues. CDR1 is SNHLY, CDR2 FYNNEI, per germline. CDR3 protein: CASSEDPRTGELFF. CDR3 coding DNA: TGTGCCAGCAGTGAAGATCCGAGGACCGGGGAGCTGTTTTTT.

This chain links TRBV28 with TRBJ1-4, with 7 bases matching TRBD1. Germline V lookup: CDR1 MDHEN, CDR2 SYDVKM. Losses at the gene ends were 2 bases for V and 6 bases for J; bases not matched to a gene: 6. This CDR3 comprises 15 residues. The CDR3 sequence: CASSLVDRTDEKLFF. Written as DNA, the CDR3 is TGTGCCAGCAGTTTAGTGGACAGGACGGATGAAAAACTGTTTTTT.

The chain joins TRBV2 to TRBJ2-7, with D perhaps matching TRBD1 (6 bases). Germline V lookup: CDR1 SNHLY, CDR2 FYNNEI. V shed 6 bases and J shed 6 bases, with 9 bases lying between them. The CDR3 has 11 amino acids. The CDR3 protein is CASSEGVEQYF. In DNA form, the CDR3 reads TGTGCCAGCAGCGAGGGGGTCGAGCAGTACTTC. Using reference TRBV2 and TRBJ2-7 for the parts outside the CDR3, the full variable domain is EPEVTQTPSHQVTQMGQEVILRCVPISNHLYFYWYRQILGQKVEFLVSFYNNEISEKSEIFDDQFSVERPDGSNFTLKIRSTKLEDSAMYFCASSEGVEQYFGPGTRLTVT.

This chain connects TRBV7-9 to TRBJ2-1; TRBD1 is a possible D gene (6 bases). The CDR3 extends over 14 amino acids. Germline V gene lookup returns CDR1 SEHNR and CDR2 FQNEAQ (reference sequence). The V end lost 3 bases, the J end lost 9 bases, and 15 bases lay between the germline ends. This chain's CDR3 is CASSFGLGASEQFF. As DNA, the CDR3 is TGTGCCAGCAGCTTTGGGTTGGGGGCGAGTGAGCAGTTCTTC.

The rearrangement uses TRBV27 and TRBJ2-1; tentative D call: TRBD1 (6 bases). CDR3 length: 13 amino acids. V was pared by 7 bases and J by 3 bases, with 10 bases between. Germline assignment: CDR1 MNHEY and CDR2 SMNVEV (reference sequence). The CDR3 sequence: CASMVGGYNEQFF. CDR3 in DNA: TGTGCCAGCATGGTAGGGGGCTACAATGAGCAGTTCTTC.

The chain combines TRBV29-1 with TRBJ2-7, with D tentatively TRBD2 (6 bases). CDR1 is SQVTM, CDR2 ANQGSEA, per germline. Trimming left V 7 bases short and J 0 bases short, with 19 bases between. This CDR3 spans 15 amino acids. CDR3 sequence reads: CSAEVEGIVSYEQYF. CDR3 DNA: TGCAGCGCAGAAGTGGAGGGAATAGTCTCCTACGAGCAGTACTTC.

The gene calls are TRBV19 and TRBJ1-1; D may be TRBD1 (6 bases). CDR1 is LNHDA and CDR2 is SQIVND in the germline V gene (reference sequence). The CDR3 is 16 residues long. Trimming took 9 bases from V and 2 from J, leaving 22 bases between them. The CDR3 coding sequence is TGTGCCAGCCAGAGGACAGCCCCAGTAATTAACACTGAAGCTTTCTTT. It encodes CASQRTAPVINTEAFF.

This rearrangement joins TRBV4-2 to TRBJ1-6; D gene uncertain. The CDR3 is 15 residues long. Germline loops: CDR1 LGHNA, CDR2 YNFKEQ. The V gene lost 4 bases and the J gene lost 5 bases, with 12 bases spanning the gap. CDR3 in amino acids: CASSPADTNNSPLHF. Written as DNA, the CDR3 is TGTGCCAGCAGCCCAGCAGACACGAATAATTCACCCCTCCACTTT.

This clone has only a few counts. The chain couples TRBV7-2 to TRBJ2-1, with 8 bases aligning to TRBD2. After removal of 2 bases from V and 7 bases from J, the junction contained 7 bases not matched to a gene. The CDR3 loop spans 15 amino acids. CDR1 SGHTA and CDR2 FQGNSA come from the germline V gene. The CDR3 region has the DNA TGTGCCAGCAGCTTAAATGCGGGGGGAAGAAATGAGCAGTTCTTC. It is translated as CASSLNAGGRNEQFF.

The chain couples TRBV3-1 (or the pseudogene TRBV3-2) to TRBJ2-3; maybe TRBD2 (6 bases). The CDR3 totals 15 residues. From germline, CDR1 is LGHDT and CDR2 YNNKEL (reference sequence). V lost 3 bases, J lost 3 bases, and 13 bases lay in between. The CDR3 DNA reads TGTGCCAGCAGCCACGTTCGGGAGAAGACAGATACGCAGTATTTT. As protein: CASSHVREKTDTQYF.